The 32 T cell receptor beta chains reported below all come from one sample, sequenced in a study of blood T cell repertoires in COVID-19. TCRdb's copy holds only in-frame clones and misses some; the assay was immunoSEQ multiplex PCR. The data show tens of thousands of clones, 80% to 90% seen once. Source material: peripheral blood. These receptors all stem from a woman aged 45-60 years with active COVID-19.

The DNA for the CDR3 is TGTGCCAGCAGGCGGGGGGTACAGGGGTCAGGAGAGCAGTACTTC. Translated: CASRRGVQGSGEQYF. The J gene is TRBJ2-7, the V gene TRBV6-6; possible D gene TRBD2, 8 bases. This CDR3 is built from 15 residues. In germline, CDR1 is MNHNY, CDR2 SVGAGI (reference sequence). Trimming took off 6 bases at V and 7 bases at J, with 22 bases between the two ends.

V and J are TRBV18 and TRBJ2-3; 11 nucleotides align to TRBD1. CDR1 is KGHSH, CDR2 LQKENI, per germline. V shed 5 bases and J 4 bases; nucleotides not matched to a gene: 5. The CDR3 consists of 15 residues. DNA of the CDR3: TGTGCCAGCTCATCCATGGGACAGGGGGCAGATACGCAGTATTTT. As protein: CASSSMGQGADTQYF.

This chain uses TRBV30 with TRBJ1-1; no clear D. The germline gives CDR1 GTSNPN, CDR2 SVGIG (reference sequence). The CDR3 covers 15 residues. With 0 bases removed from V and 0 bases from J, the gap between germline ends came to 11 bases. CDR3 sequence reads: CAWSVLGLMNTEAFF. CDR3 DNA: TGTGCCTGGAGTGTACTCGGACTTATGAACACTGAAGCTTTCTTT.

The chain is built from TRBV6-5 and TRBJ2-1, with 10 bases lining up with TRBD2. There are 15 residues in the CDR3. J was trimmed by 3 bases and V by 8 bases; bases with no gene match: 7. Germline CDR1 MNHEY, CDR2 SVGAGI. CDR3 region: CASLRSSGSYNEQFF. CDR3 coding DNA: TGTGCCAGCCTCCGTTCTAGCGGGAGCTACAATGAGCAGTTCTTC.

This sequence joins TRBV2 and TRBJ2-7, with D possibly being TRBD2 (5 bases). This CDR3 contains 12 residues. Germline V gene data show CDR1 as SNHLY and CDR2 as FYNNEI. Trimming left V 4 bases short and J 12 bases short, with 16 bases between. CDR3 bases: TGTGCCAGCAGTGCCGGCCCGGGGATGGGGTACTTC. Amino acid sequence: CASSAGPGMGYF. The full variable domain, in which reference TRBV2 and TRBJ2-7 provide the parts outside the CDR3, is EPEVTQTPSHQVTQMGQEVILRCVPISNHLYFYWYRQILGQKVEFLVSFYNNEISEKSEIFDDQFSVERPDGSNFTLKIRSTKLEDSAMYFCASSAGPGMGYFGPGTRLTVT.

The rearrangement joins TRBV2 to TRBJ1-1; tentatively, D is TRBD1 (6 bases). V lost 6 bases and J lost 1, with 12 bases in between. The CDR3 consists of 14 residues. Germline assignment: CDR1 SNHLY and CDR2 FYNNEI. CDR3 in amino acids: CASRTLTGNTEAFF. CDR3 DNA: TGTGCCAGCAGAACCCTGACAGGGAACACTGAAGCTTTCTTT.

This clone appeared a single time. The rearrangement links TRBV12-3 or TRBV12-4 to TRBJ2-7, with TRBD1 matching 7 bases. This CDR3 is 13 amino acids long. V gave up 5 bases and J gave up 6 bases; unmatched junction bases: 7. The CDR3 DNA is TGTGCCAGCAGTCCGCAGGGGGTAATCGAGCAGTACTTC. The encoded protein is CASSPQGVIEQYF.

V gene TRBV3-1 (or the pseudogene TRBV3-2) combines with J gene TRBJ2-1; 13 positions match TRBD2. V lost 3 bases, J lost 1 base, and 9 bases stayed unmatched. The CDR3 totals 19 residues. CDR1 is LGHDT, CDR2 YNNKEL, per germline (reference sequence). The CDR3 DNA follows: TGTGCCAGCAGCCAGACCGGGACTAGCGGGGTCTCATCCTACAATGAGCAGTTCTTC. Translated: CASSQTGTSGVSSYNEQFF.

The chain couples TRBV5-1 to TRBJ2-1; 12 bases map to TRBD2. Trimming took 3 bases from V and 2 from J; bases not matched to a gene: 6. The CDR3 is made up of 17 amino acids. Germline lookup yields CDR1 SGHRS and CDR2 YFSETQ. DNA of the CDR3: TGCGCCAGCAGCTCGACTAGCGGGGGACAGACCTACAATGAGCAGTTCTTC. Translated, it gives CASSSTSGGQTYNEQFF.

The chain recombines TRBV6-6 with TRBJ2-3; a weak D match, TRBD2 (7 bases). The CDR3 has 15 residues. With 2 bases removed from V and 4 bases from J, the gap between germline ends came to 13 bases. The germline gives CDR1 MNHNY, CDR2 SVGAGI (reference sequence). The CDR3 loop reads CASSYPGDYADTQYF. Here the CDR3 DNA reads TGTGCCAGCAGTTACCCAGGGGACTACGCAGATACGCAGTATTTT.

The chain couples TRBV9 to TRBJ1-1; TRBD1 aligns across 9 bases. CDR3 length: 16 residues. Germline CDR1 SGDLS, CDR2 YYNGEE. V lost 3 bases to trimming and J lost 4 bases; unmatched junction nucleotides: 10. CDR3 in amino acids: CASSAHRGLVGTEAFF. The CDR3 nucleotides read TGTGCCAGCAGCGCCCACAGGGGGCTGGTCGGCACTGAAGCTTTCTTT.

This chain uses TRBV7-7 with TRBJ2-5; 10 bases align to TRBD1. Unmatched junction bases numbered 4, after V lost 4 bases and J lost 2 bases. Germline V lookup: CDR1 SSHAT, CDR2 FNYEAQ (reference sequence). The CDR3 has 15 residues. The CDR3 DNA reads TGTGCCAGCAGCTCCGACAGGGGGCTTCAAGAGACCCAGTACTTC. Translation gives CASSSDRGLQETQYF.

This rearrangement joins TRBV3-1 (or the pseudogene TRBV3-2) to TRBJ2-7; D is possibly TRBD2 (6 bases). The CDR3 runs 15 residues. Per germline, CDR1 LGHDT and CDR2 YNNKEL (reference sequence). Trimming removed 3 bases at V and 0 bases at J, with 12 bases between. The CDR3 DNA follows: TGTGCCAGCAGCCAGGTAGCGGCGAGCTCCTACGAGCAGTACTTC. Its translation: CASSQVAASSYEQYF.

The J gene is TRBJ2-5, the V gene TRBV18; D is uncertain. CDR1 and CDR2 from the germline V gene are KGHSH and LQKENI. The CDR3 has 13 amino acids. Trimming cost V 3 bases and J 0 bases, with 5 bases left between them. CDR3 sequence (DNA): TGTGCCAGCTCACCGGAGTACCAAGAGACCCAGTACTTC. Translation: CASSPEYQETQYF.

This rearrangement joins TRBV5-1 to TRBJ2-3, with D possibly matching TRBD1 (6 bases). Germline V lookup: CDR1 SGHRS, CDR2 YFSETQ. CDR3 length: 15 amino acids. Trimming pared 5 bases from V and 0 bases from J, leaving 13 bases between. CDR3 bases: TGCGCCAGCAGTCCACAGGGTTTTAGCACAGATACGCAGTATTTT. Translating it yields CASSPQGFSTDTQYF.

The chain joins TRBV10-3 to TRBJ2-7; 7 nucleotides line up with TRBD2. CDR1 is ENHRY and CDR2 is SYGVKD in the germline V gene. V shed 4 bases and J 3 bases; nucleotides not matched to a gene: 6. There are 14 residues in the CDR3. CDR3 in amino acids: CAISAASGYYEQYF. The CDR3 nucleotides are TGTGCCATCAGTGCGGCTAGCGGTTACTACGAGCAGTACTTC.

The chain has TRBV28 and TRBJ2-1; the match to TRBD2 covers 12 bases. Trimming cost V 6 bases and J 8 bases; bases outside gene matches: 8. Germline lookup yields CDR1 MDHEN and CDR2 SYDVKM. This CDR3 has 15 amino acids. The CDR3 loop is CASSRLAGGGYEQFF. In DNA form, the CDR3 reads TGTGCCAGCAGCCGCCTAGCGGGAGGGGGCTATGAGCAGTTCTTC.

This sequence joins TRBV2 and TRBJ1-5, with D unresolved. The V end was cut by 3 bases, the J end by 6 bases, with 6 bases between. This CDR3 spans 12 amino acids. Germline V CDR1 and CDR2: SNHLY, FYNNEI. CDR3 sequence: CASSDVAQPQHF. CDR3 DNA sequence: TGTGCCAGCAGTGATGTGGCTCAGCCCCAGCATTTT.

DNA for the CDR3: TGTGCCAGCTCAGAGACCGCGGGGCTAAACTATGGCTACACCTTC. Protein sequence: CASSETAGLNYGYTF. J is TRBJ1-2 and V is TRBV18, with TRBD1 as a possible D gene (5 bases). Germline loops: CDR1 KGHSH, CDR2 LQKENI. There are 15 residues in the CDR3. V shed 5 bases and J shed 2 bases, with 15 bases lying between them. The complete variable domain, with remaining parts taken from reference TRBV18 and TRBJ1-2, reads NAGVMQNPRHLVRRRGQEARLRCSPMKGHSHVYWYRQLPEEGLKFMVYLQKENIIDESGMPKERFSAEFPKEGPSILRIQQVVRGDSAAYFCASSETAGLNYGYTFGSGTRLTVV.

This clone was recorded once. This chain uses TRBV7-2 with TRBJ2-7; 9 bases line up with TRBD1. This CDR3 has 15 amino acids. Germline CDR1 SGHTA, CDR2 FQGNSA. V gave up 0 bases and J gave up 4 bases; unmatched junction bases: 4. CDR3 amino acids: CASSLAGQGLYEQYF. CDR3 coding DNA: TGTGCCAGCAGCTTAGCGGGACAGGGTCTATACGAGCAGTACTTC.

The V gene is TRBV4-1, the J gene TRBJ2-1; possible D gene TRBD2, 6 bases. CDR1 is MGHRA and CDR2 is YSYEKL in the germline V gene. This CDR3 has 15 amino acids. Trimming shortened V by 9 bases and J by 0 bases, and 15 bases separated the two germline ends. As DNA, the CDR3 is TGCGCCAGTCTCGGGGCGGGGTCCTCCTACAATGAGCAGTTCTTC. Translation gives CASLGAGSSYNEQFF.

The chain carries TRBV6-5 and TRBJ2-2; weak D call: TRBD1 (5 bases). With 8 bases removed from V and 2 bases from J, the gap between germline ends came to 9 bases. CDR1 and CDR2 from the germline V gene are MNHEY and SVGAGI. The CDR3 consists of 13 residues. DNA of the CDR3: TGTGCCAGCGCTCAGGGAAACACCGGGGAGCTGTTTTTT. Translation gives CASAQGNTGELFF.

The chain uses TRBV4-1 and TRBJ1-4; 7 bases match TRBD1. V shed 3 bases and J 7 bases; nucleotides not matched to a gene: 8. This CDR3 comprises 15 residues. CDR1 is MGHRA and CDR2 is YSYEKL in the germline V gene. The CDR3 region has the DNA TGCGCCAGCAGCCAGGACGGGACAGATGTTGAAAAACTGTTTTTT. Its translation: CASSQDGTDVEKLFF.

This chain uses TRBV2 with TRBJ1-1; the D is unclear. The germline V gene has CDR1 SNHLY and CDR2 FYNNEI. V lost 1 base and J 1 base, leaving 7 bases between the germline ends. This CDR3 is 14 amino acids long. The CDR3 here is CASSEGQANTEAFF. The CDR3 nucleotides read TGTGCCAGCAGTGAAGGACAAGCGAACACTGAAGCTTTCTTT.

The rearrangement links TRBV5-1 to TRBJ2-1; 12 nucleotides agree with TRBD2. The CDR3 consists of 16 residues. Germline V gene lookup returns CDR1 SGHRS and CDR2 YFSETQ. With V trimmed by 3 bases and J by 10 bases, 11 bases remained unmatched. The CDR3 protein is CASSSLGLAGKTEQFF. The CDR3 DNA follows: TGCGCCAGCAGCTCCCTAGGACTAGCGGGAAAGACGGAGCAGTTCTTC.

This clone is a singleton in its sample. The chain has TRBV7-3 and TRBJ2-2; TRBD2 agrees at 11 bases. The length of the CDR3 is 18 residues. After removal of 2 bases from V and 7 bases from J, the junction contained 12 bases not matched to a gene. The V gene's germline CDR1 is SGHTA and CDR2 FQGTGA. The chain's CDR3 is CASSLLGSGRASHGELFF. The CDR3 coding sequence is TGTGCCAGCAGCTTATTGGGTAGCGGGAGGGCCTCGCACGGGGAGCTGTTTTTT. The full variable domain, completed using reference TRBV7-3 and TRBJ2-2, is GAGVSQTPSNKVTEKGKYVELRCDPISGHTALYWYRQSLGQGPEFLIYFQGTGAADDSGLPNDRFFAVRPEGSVSTLKIQRTERGDSAVYLCASSLLGSGRASHGELFFGEGSRLTVL.

The chain is built from TRBV9 and TRBJ1-2; 11 bases are shared with TRBD1. Trimming took 1 base from V and 8 from J; bases not matched to a gene: 7. The CDR3 covers 15 residues. CDR1 SGDLS and CDR2 YYNGEE come from the germline V gene. The CDR3 bases are TGTGCCAGCAGCGTATCATGGACAGGGGGCCCGGGCTACACCTTC. Residues: CASSVSWTGGPGYTF.

The chain uses TRBV6-5 and TRBJ1-2, with D possibly matching TRBD1 (5 bases). This CDR3 comprises 14 residues. Germline CDR1 MNHEY, CDR2 SVGAGI. V dropped 7 bases and J dropped 7 bases, with 19 bases sitting between them. The CDR3 sequence is CASTGDVSSGGYTF. DNA of the CDR3: TGTGCCAGCACGGGGGACGTTTCATCTGGTGGCTACACCTTC.

The chain has TRBV6-5 and TRBJ1-3; a possible D gene is TRBD1 (6 bases). The V end was cut by 8 bases, the J end by 0 bases, with 11 bases between. The germline CDR1 and CDR2 sequences are MNHEY and SVGAGI. This CDR3 is built from 14 residues. The CDR3 loop reads CASVTGFSGNTIYF. DNA of the CDR3: TGTGCCAGCGTGACAGGTTTCTCTGGAAACACCATATATTTT.

This clone was counted only a few times. The chain couples TRBV11-2 to TRBJ2-7; 12 positions match TRBD2. This CDR3 contains 17 residues. The J segment lost 6 bases and the V segment lost 5 bases, leaving 14 bases of the junction unmatched. CDR1 and CDR2 (germline): SGHAT, FQNNGV. CDR3 nucleotides: TGTGCCAGCAGCGGGTCACTAGCGGGAGGCGGGACAGGCGAGCAGTACTTC. It codes for CASSGSLAGGGTGEQYF.

The chain employs TRBV19 and TRBJ2-1; 7 bases are a match to TRBD2. CDR3 length: 16 residues. The J segment lost 6 bases and the V segment lost 1 base, leaving 9 bases of the junction unmatched. CDR1 LNHDA and CDR2 SQIVND come from the germline V gene (reference sequence). This CDR3 is CASSIGRLAVVNEQFF. The CDR3 DNA is TGTGCCAGTAGTATAGGGCGGCTAGCGGTAGTCAATGAGCAGTTCTTC.

The chain couples TRBV6-2 or TRBV6-3 to TRBJ1-2; no firm D call. The CDR3 runs to 12 residues. The V gene's germline CDR1 is MNHEY and CDR2 SVGEGT. V lost 2 bases and J lost 5, with 6 bases in between. CDR3 sequence (DNA): TGTGCCAGCAGTTACGCAGGTTATGGCTACACCTTC. This sequence encodes CASSYAGYGYTF.